The rows below give T cell receptor beta chains drawn from one sample of a study of T cell repertoires in cytomegalovirus infection. TCRdb used MiXCR to reprocess the reads, holding one entry per CDR3 protein. Among approximately 990,000 distinct CDR3 sequences listed, 25% to 40% were seen once. The antigens for these receptors are not known. The sequencing used cultured CD8+ T cells from PBMCs, collected from culture after CMV antigen stimulation. These receptors were taken from a human donor in good health (CMV status not recorded). Some clones in this sample may be carry-over from other donors' samples. The CDR3 runs from the conserved cysteine through the conserved F or W. A D gene is named only where the DNA matches it firmly. The size field is filled for only some rows; it gives once, few, many or a size class.

>.|few|TRBJ1-2|TRBV2
CASSEEGSGYTF
TGTGCCAGCAGTGAAGAAGGGTCTGGCTACACCTTC
>.|few|TRBJ1-1|TRBV2
CASISQGNTEAFF
TGTGCCAGCATTTCACAGGGAAACACTGAAGCTTTCTTT
>TRBD2|many|TRBJ2-1|TRBV7-2
CASSLGLAGSDEQFF
TGTGCCAGCAGCTTAGGACTAGCGGGGTCCGATGAGCAGTTCTTC
>.|.|TRBJ2-5|TRBV9
CASSVAGKTQYF
TGTGCCAGCAGCGTAGCTGGTAAGACCCAGTACTTC
>.|.|TRBJ2-1|TRBV6-2/TRBV6-3
CASSPWTEGNEQFF
TGTGCCAGCAGTCCCTGGACAGAGGGGAATGAGCAGTTCTTC
>TRBD1|.|TRBJ2-5|TRBV19
CASSRTGILRETQYF
TGTGCCAGTAGCCGGACAGGGATCCTAAGAGAGACCCAGTACTTC
>TRBD2|once|TRBJ2-2|TRBV20-1
CSARDRLAGEFGELFF
TGCAGTGCTAGAGACAGACTAGCGGGGGAGTTCGGGGAGCTGTTTTTT
>TRBD1|.|TRBJ1-1|TRBV10-3
CAITKQGEAFF
TGTGCCATCACCAAACAGGGGGAAGCTTTCTTT
>TRBD1|.|TRBJ2-1|TRBV28
CASSPPTGANEQFF
TGTGCCAGCAGTCCACCGACAGGGGCCAATGAGCAGTTCTTC
>TRBD1|.|TRBJ1-5|TRBV2
CASIQDRANNQPQHF
TGTGCCAGCATTCAGGACAGGGCCAATAATCAGCCCCAGCATTTT
>TRBD1|.|TRBJ2-1|TRBV19
CASSMGDRYNEQFF
TGTGCCAGTAGTATGGGGGACAGATACAATGAGCAGTTCTTC